These 16 T cell receptor beta chains share one sample of origin, sequenced in a study of OX40 agonist ivuxolimab in advanced cancers. The data were produced by immunoSEQ multiplex PCR, yet TCRdb's version contains in-frame clones alone and is incomplete. The table records fewer than 120,000 clones, roughly 87% of them present only once. Here the sequenced sample was CD4+ or CD8+ T cells sorted from blood, taken in a trial of the OX40 agonist ivuxolimab. These receptors were collected from an adult with an advanced solid tumor such as melanoma, head and neck, liver or kidney cancer.

The rearrangement links TRBV5-1 to TRBJ2-5; no definite D call. Looked up from germline, CDR1 is SGHRS and CDR2 is YFSETQ. Trimming removed 1 base from V and 1 base from J, with 8 bases in between. The CDR3 loop spans 14 amino acids. CDR3: CASSLSSFQETQYF. The CDR3 DNA reads as TGCGCCAGCAGCTTGTCCAGTTTCCAAGAGACCCAGTACTTC.

The rearrangement links TRBV19 to TRBJ2-3; 11 bases are shared with TRBD2. CDR1 and CDR2 (germline): LNHDA, SQIVND (reference sequence). The CDR3 consists of 12 residues. Trimming took 5 bases from V and 9 from J; bases not matched to a gene: 1. The CDR3 here is CASSASGRTQYF. For the CDR3, the DNA is TGTGCCAGTAGTGCTAGCGGGAGGACGCAGTATTTT.

This chain joins TRBV28 and TRBJ2-3, with 9 bases lining up with TRBD1. This CDR3 is built from 15 residues. CDR1 MDHEN and CDR2 SYDVKM come from the germline V gene. The ends lost 4 bases at V and 6 bases at J; junction bases unmatched: 8. The CDR3: CASSSPRQGGDTQYF. CDR3 nucleotide sequence: TGTGCCAGCAGTTCCCCGCGACAGGGGGGGGATACGCAGTATTTT. The full variable domain, its missing parts supplied by reference TRBV28 and TRBJ2-3, is DVKVTQSSRYLVKRTGEKVFLECVQDMDHENMFWYRQDPGLGLRLIYFSYDVKMKEKGDIPEGYSVSREKKERFSLILESASTNQTSMYLCASSSPRQGGDTQYFGPGTRLTVL.

This clone was recorded once. V usage is TRBV9 and J usage is TRBJ2-3; 14 nucleotides agree with TRBD2. After removal of 4 bases from V and 0 bases from J, the junction contained 10 bases not matched to a gene. Germline CDR1 and CDR2: SGDLS and YYNGEE. The CDR3 is 19 amino acids. The CDR3, as DNA: TGTGCCAGCAGCCCCCAGACGGGACTAGCGGGAGTTAGCACAGATACGCAGTATTTT. Its protein is CASSPQTGLAGVSTDTQYF. The full variable domain, its missing parts supplied by reference TRBV9 and TRBJ2-3, is DSGVTQTPKHLITATGQRVTLRCSPRSGDLSVYWYQQSLDQGLQFLIQYYNGEERAKGNILERFSAQQFPDLHSELNLSSLELGDSALYFCASSPQTGLAGVSTDTQYFGPGTRLTVL.

The chain combines TRBV18 with TRBJ1-4, with D tentatively TRBD1 (5 bases). The CDR3 length is 16 residues. Germline V gene sequence: CDR1 KGHSH, CDR2 LQKENI. V was cut by 0 bases and J by 6 bases, with 14 bases left in between. The CDR3 region is CASSPPQGQLHEKLFF. CDR3 coding DNA: TGTGCCAGCTCACCACCTCAGGGCCAACTACATGAAAAACTGTTTTTT.

This chain uses TRBV11-3 with TRBJ2-1, with D unclear. The V gene lost 2 bases and the J gene lost 3 bases, with 8 bases spanning the gap. This CDR3 is built from 14 residues. Germline loops: CDR1 SGHNT, CDR2 YENEEA. CDR3 loop: CASSLNTRYNEQFF. CDR3 nucleotide sequence: TGTGCCAGCAGCTTAAACACACGCTACAATGAGCAGTTCTTC. Supplemented by reference TRBV11-3 and TRBJ2-1, the full variable domain reads EAGVVQSPRYKIIEKKQPVAFWCNPISGHNTLYWYLQNLGQGPELLIRYENEEAVDDSQLPKDRFSAERLKGVDSTLKIQPAELGDSAVYLCASSLNTRYNEQFFGPGTRLTVL.

The chain links TRBV5-1 to TRBJ2-1; unclear D gene. Germline CDR1 reads SGHRS; CDR2 reads YFSETQ. The V and J ends lost 4 bases and 7 bases respectively, with 15 bases between them. The CDR3 has 14 residues. The CDR3 coding sequence is TGCGCCAGCAGCCCAGCCTCCCTAGATAATGAGCAGTTCTTC. This gives the protein CASSPASLDNEQFF.

CDR3 protein: CASSLDPNTGELFF. For the CDR3, the DNA is TGTGCCAGCAGCTTAGATCCGAACACCGGGGAGCTGTTTTTT. The V and J genes are TRBV7-2 and TRBJ2-2, with D unresolved. Germline lookup yields CDR1 SGHTA and CDR2 FQGNSA. V lost 1 base to trimming and J lost 0 bases, with 3 bases between them. The CDR3 covers 14 residues.

To note about this clone: One end of the junction is discordant with germline, which a read error may explain. V gene TRBV30 combines with J gene TRBJ1-5; the D is unclear. Germline values: CDR1 GTSNPN, CDR2 SVGIG (reference sequence). The CDR3 runs to 14 residues. Written as DNA, the CDR3 is TGTGCCCGGAGTGTATGGCGGACGGGTCAGCCCCAGCATTTT. Its translation: CARSVWRTGQPQHF.

The chain has TRBV9 and TRBJ2-1; D unresolved. Germline CDR1 is SGDLS and CDR2 is YYNGEE. CDR3 length: 14 residues. The V end lost 4 bases, the J end lost 12 bases, and 20 bases lay between the germline ends. The DNA for the CDR3 is TGTGCCAGCAGCCGAGTAGGTGGGGATCATGGGCAGTTCTTC. It codes for CASSRVGGDHGQFF.

The chain couples TRBV11-1 to TRBJ2-1; TRBD1 might be the D (6 bases). V dropped 4 bases and J dropped 0 bases, with 22 bases sitting between them. CDR1 is SGHAT and CDR2 is FQDESV in the germline V gene (reference sequence). CDR3 length: 19 amino acids. The CDR3 loop is CASSSPGQARLGSYNEQFF. CDR3 DNA: TGTGCCAGCAGCTCCCCGGGACAAGCTAGACTGGGCTCCTACAATGAGCAGTTCTTC.

A word on this clone: Within the sample, other DNA sequences also encode this same CDR3. The chain carries TRBV29-1 and TRBJ1-5, with D tentatively TRBD1 (5 bases). Germline V gene data show CDR1 as SQVTM and CDR2 as ANQGSEA. With 6 bases removed from V and 0 bases from J, the gap between germline ends came to 9 bases. The length of the CDR3 is 13 residues. CDR3 sequence: CSVQVNSNQPQHF. Written as DNA, the CDR3 is TGCAGCGTACAGGTGAATAGCAATCAGCCCCAGCATTTT.

The chain carries TRBV6-6 and TRBJ2-7; 14 nucleotides match TRBD2. The CDR3 extends over 16 amino acids. The trim removed 7 bases at V and 4 bases at J, leaving 9 bases unmatched. Germline CDR1 and CDR2: MNHNY and SVGAGI (reference sequence). CDR3 protein: CASKTTTSGRAYEQYF. The CDR3 DNA reads as TGTGCCAGCAAAACTACGACTAGCGGGAGGGCGTACGAGCAGTACTTC.

The chain recombines TRBV6-6 with TRBJ1-2; D remains ambiguous. The CDR3 length is 15 residues. Trimming stripped 5 bases from V and 8 bases from J, with 21 bases between. From germline, CDR1 is MNHNY and CDR2 SVGAGI (reference sequence). DNA for the CDR3: TGTGCCAGCAGTCAACTCCGGGCGAATGAGGGCGGCTACACCTTC. Amino acid sequence: CASSQLRANEGGYTF.

J is TRBJ1-1 and V is TRBV5-4, with 10 positions matching TRBD1. Germline V gene lookup returns CDR1 SGHNT and CDR2 YYREEE (reference sequence). This CDR3 is built from 15 residues. V lost 4 bases to trimming and J lost 4 bases; unmatched junction nucleotides: 7. The CDR3 sequence is CASSGTGDIGTEAFF. In DNA, the CDR3 is TGTGCCAGCAGCGGGACAGGGGACATTGGCACTGAAGCTTTCTTT.

This sequence joins TRBV5-6 and TRBJ1-2, with 8 bases fitting TRBD1. The V gene's germline CDR1 is SGHDT and CDR2 YYEEEE. With 6 bases clipped from V and 8 bases from J, the junction kept 12 bases outside the gene matches. The CDR3 spans 14 residues. This CDR3 reads CASTTRTGGKGYTF. For the CDR3, the DNA is TGTGCCAGCACCACACGTACAGGGGGAAAAGGCTACACCTTC.